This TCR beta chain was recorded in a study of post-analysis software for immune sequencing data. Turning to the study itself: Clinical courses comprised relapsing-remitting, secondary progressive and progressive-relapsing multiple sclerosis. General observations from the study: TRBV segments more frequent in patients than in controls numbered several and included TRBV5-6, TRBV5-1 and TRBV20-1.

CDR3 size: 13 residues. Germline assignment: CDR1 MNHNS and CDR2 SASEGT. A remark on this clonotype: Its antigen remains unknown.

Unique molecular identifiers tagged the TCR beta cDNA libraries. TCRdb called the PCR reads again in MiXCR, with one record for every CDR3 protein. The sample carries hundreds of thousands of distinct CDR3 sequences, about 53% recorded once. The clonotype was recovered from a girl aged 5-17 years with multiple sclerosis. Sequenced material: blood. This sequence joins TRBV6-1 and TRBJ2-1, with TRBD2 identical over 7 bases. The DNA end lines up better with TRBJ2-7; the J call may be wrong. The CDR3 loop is CASSAPGTMEQYF. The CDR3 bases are TGTGCCAGCAGTGCCCCCGGGACTATGGAGCAGTACTTC.